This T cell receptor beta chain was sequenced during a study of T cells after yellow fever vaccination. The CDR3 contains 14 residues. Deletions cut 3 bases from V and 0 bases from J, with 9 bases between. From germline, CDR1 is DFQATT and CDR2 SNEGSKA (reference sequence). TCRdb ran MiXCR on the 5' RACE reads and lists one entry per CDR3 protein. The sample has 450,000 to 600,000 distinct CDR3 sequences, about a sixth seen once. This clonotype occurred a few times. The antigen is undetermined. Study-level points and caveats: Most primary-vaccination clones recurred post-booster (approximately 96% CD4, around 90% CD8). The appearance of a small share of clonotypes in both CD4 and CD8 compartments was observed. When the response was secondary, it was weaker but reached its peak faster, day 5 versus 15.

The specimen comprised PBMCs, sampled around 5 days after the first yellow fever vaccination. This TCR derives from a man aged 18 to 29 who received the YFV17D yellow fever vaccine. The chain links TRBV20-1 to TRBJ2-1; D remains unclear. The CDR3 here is CSASRAVSYNEQFF. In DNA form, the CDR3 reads TGCAGTGCTAGCCGGGCCGTCTCCTACAATGAGCAGTTCTTC.